Below, 2 T cell receptor beta chains from the same sample are listed, as sequenced in a study of shared clonotypes between healthy human individuals. Repertoires were generated with immunoSEQ multiplex PCR, while TCRdb's copy carries only in-frame clones and drops some. The repertoire includes roughly 700,000 clones, approximately 79% of them detected once, and 1.5% to 2% sits in the top ten. The sequenced sample consisted of memory CD4+ T cells sorted from blood. Subset in this sample: CD45RA-negative fraction. The receptors here all came from a woman aged 30 to 39 in good health.

This chain connects TRBV6-6 to TRBJ1-4; unclear D gene. The CDR3 runs 13 residues. V shed 0 bases and J shed 6 bases, with 5 bases lying between them. Germline CDR1 reads MNHNY; CDR2 reads SVGAGI (reference sequence). This CDR3 is CASSYSTDEKLFF. CDR3 sequence (DNA): TGTGCCAGCAGTTACTCGACCGATGAAAAACTGTTTTTT.

V and J are TRBV10-3 and TRBJ2-7; no definite D call. Germline V gives CDR1 ENHRY, CDR2 SYGVKD. The CDR3 is 13 amino acids. V lost 4 bases and J 4 bases, leaving 11 bases between the germline ends. Here the CDR3 DNA reads TGTGCCATCAGTGCGTTTACAACATACGAGCAGTACTTC. Its translation: CAISAFTTYEQYF.